This T cell receptor beta chain was identified during a study of early T cells in non-severe SARS-CoV-2 infection. This CDR3 has 14 residues. From germline, CDR1 is SGHNT and CDR2 YYREEE (reference sequence). V lost 1 base and J 2 bases, leaving 9 bases between the germline ends. TCRdb used MiXCR to reprocess the 5' RACE reads, holding one entry per CDR3 protein. The sample has 95,000 to 150,000 distinct CDR3 sequences, about 15% seen once. The table lists this clonotype with a few counts. This chain links TRBV5-4 with TRBJ1-2; D not resolved. The source material was whole blood. The clonotype comes from an adult who was a healthcare worker with PCR-confirmed SARS-CoV-2 infection or an uninfected control (not recorded which). CDR3 nucleotide sequence: TGTGCCAGCAGCTTGCCGGGTTCAAACTATGGCTACACCTTC. This sequence encodes CASSLPGSNYGYTF.